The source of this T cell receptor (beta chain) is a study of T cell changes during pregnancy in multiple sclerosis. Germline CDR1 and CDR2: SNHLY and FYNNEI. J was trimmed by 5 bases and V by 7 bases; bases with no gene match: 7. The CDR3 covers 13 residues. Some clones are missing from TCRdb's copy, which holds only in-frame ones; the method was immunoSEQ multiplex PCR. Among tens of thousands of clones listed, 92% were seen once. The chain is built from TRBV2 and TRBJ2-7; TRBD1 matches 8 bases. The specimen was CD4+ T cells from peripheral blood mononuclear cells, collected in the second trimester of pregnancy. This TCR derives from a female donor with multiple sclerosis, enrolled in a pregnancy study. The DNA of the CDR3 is TGTGCCAGCAAAGGACAGGGAAGGGACGAGCAGTACTTC. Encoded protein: CASKGQGRDEQYF. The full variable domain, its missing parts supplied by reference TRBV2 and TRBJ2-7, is EPEVTQTPSHQVTQMGQEVILRCVPISNHLYFYWYRQILGQKVEFLVSFYNNEISEKSEIFDDQFSVERPDGSNFTLKIRSTKLEDSAMYFCASKGQGRDEQYFGPGTRLTVT.